This is a list of T cell receptor beta chains from one sample in a study of early T cells in non-severe SARS-CoV-2 infection. TCRdb reanalysed the 5' RACE reads using MiXCR and keeps one entry per CDR3 protein. The table shows tens of thousands of distinct CDR3 sequences, with around 23% occurring only once. The sequences come from whole blood, collected at baseline. These receptor sequences come from an adult who was a healthcare worker with PCR-confirmed SARS-CoV-2 infection or an uninfected control (not recorded which). Each CDR3 is given with its conserved first and last residue. The D gene is left open where the match is weak. Part of the rows lack a size; the others show once, few, many or a class for expanded clones.

d_call: TRBD1; clone_size: few; v_call: TRBV6-1; j_call: TRBJ2-1; cdr3_length: 15; cdr3_nt: TGTGCCAGCAAGGGCACCGGGACAGCGAACAATGAGCAGTTCTTC; cdr3_aa: CASKGTGTANNEQFF
d_call: NA; clone_size: few; v_call: TRBV30; j_call: TRBJ2-1; cdr3_length: 12; cdr3_nt: TGTGCCTGGAGTGTAGGAGGTTTTGAGCAGTTCTTC; cdr3_aa: CAWSVGGFEQFF
d_call: NA; clone_size: few; v_call: TRBV6-6; j_call: TRBJ1-6; cdr3_length: 16; cdr3_nt: TGTGCCAGCACCCAGGACAGTAGAGGGGGAAGCTCACCCCTCCACTTT; cdr3_aa: CASTQDSRGGSSPLHF
d_call: NA; clone_size: few; v_call: TRBV20-1; j_call: TRBJ2-5; cdr3_length: 14; cdr3_nt: TGCAGTGCCAATGGTCTGGGGAACCAAGAGACCCAGTACTTC; cdr3_aa: CSANGLGNQETQYF
d_call: NA; clone_size: many; v_call: TRBV10-3; j_call: TRBJ2-1; cdr3_length: 14; cdr3_nt: TGTGCCATCAGTGGAGGATCTAGCTCTGGTGAGCAGTTCTTC; cdr3_aa: CAISGGSSSGEQFF
d_call: TRBD2; clone_size: few; v_call: TRBV27; j_call: TRBJ2-7; cdr3_length: 14; cdr3_nt: TGTGCCAGCAGTTTATCGGGAGGGACTTACGAGCAGTACTTC; cdr3_aa: CASSLSGGTYEQYF
d_call: NA; clone_size: many; v_call: TRBV29-1; j_call: TRBJ2-5; cdr3_length: 16; cdr3_nt: TGCAGCGGTACACCTCCAGGGGCTTCGTACCAAGAGACCCAGTACTTC; cdr3_aa: CSGTPPGASYQETQYF
d_call: NA; clone_size: many; v_call: TRBV18; j_call: TRBJ2-2; cdr3_length: 16; cdr3_nt: TGTGCCAGCTCACCACGGCCGGGACGAAACACCGGGGAGCTGTTTTTT; cdr3_aa: CASSPRPGRNTGELFF
d_call: NA; clone_size: NA; v_call: TRBV7-2; j_call: TRBJ1-2; cdr3_length: 14; cdr3_nt: TGTGCCAGCAGCCTCTTAGGGGCCTACTATGGCTACACCTTC; cdr3_aa: CASSLLGAYYGYTF
d_call: NA; clone_size: NA; v_call: TRBV6-2/TRBV6-3; j_call: TRBJ1-6; cdr3_length: 13; cdr3_nt: TGTGCCAGCACCGTCTACCCTAATTCACCCCTCCACTTT; cdr3_aa: CASTVYPNSPLHF
d_call: TRBD1; clone_size: few; v_call: TRBV6-5; j_call: TRBJ1-5; cdr3_length: 13; cdr3_nt: TGTGCCAGCAGTGACAGGGGAGGCCAGCCCCAGCATTTT; cdr3_aa: CASSDRGGQPQHF
d_call: NA; clone_size: NA; v_call: TRBV6-2/TRBV6-3; j_call: TRBJ1-4; cdr3_length: 12; cdr3_nt: TGTGCCAGCAGCTCTCCGGGAGAAAAACTGTTTTTT; cdr3_aa: CASSSPGEKLFF
d_call: TRBD2; clone_size: NA; v_call: TRBV11-2; j_call: TRBJ2-3; cdr3_length: 16; cdr3_nt: TGTGCCAGCAGAGTCATAGCGGGGGGGAGCACAGATACGCAGTATTTT; cdr3_aa: CASRVIAGGSTDTQYF
d_call: TRBD1; clone_size: few; v_call: TRBV6-5; j_call: TRBJ1-2; cdr3_length: 14; cdr3_nt: TGTGCCAGCAGTCCCGGGACAGGAGGCTATGGCTACACCTTC; cdr3_aa: CASSPGTGGYGYTF
d_call: NA; clone_size: few; v_call: TRBV6-5; j_call: TRBJ1-1; cdr3_length: 13; cdr3_nt: TGTGCCAGCACCTACGGGGGGGGGACTGAAGCTTTCTTT; cdr3_aa: CASTYGGGTEAFF
d_call: NA; clone_size: NA; v_call: TRBV12-5; j_call: TRBJ2-5; cdr3_length: 13; cdr3_nt: TGTGCTAGCCTGGGCGGTGCGGTGGAGACCCAGTACTTC; cdr3_aa: CASLGGAVETQYF
d_call: NA; clone_size: few; v_call: TRBV5-1; j_call: TRBJ1-2; cdr3_length: 16; cdr3_nt: TGCGCCAGCGCCGAGGCAGGGCAGTATTCGGTCTATGGCTACACCTTC; cdr3_aa: CASAEAGQYSVYGYTF
d_call: NA; clone_size: few; v_call: TRBV2; j_call: TRBJ1-5; cdr3_length: 15; cdr3_nt: TGTGCCAGCAGCGAAGCAGGGGCTCTCAATCAGCCCCAGCATTTT; cdr3_aa: CASSEAGALNQPQHF
d_call: NA; clone_size: NA; v_call: TRBV6-2/TRBV6-3; j_call: TRBJ1-2; cdr3_length: 15; cdr3_nt: TGTGCCAGCACCCTAGGGGGTTCCACAGACCTTGGCTACACCTTC; cdr3_aa: CASTLGGSTDLGYTF
d_call: TRBD2; clone_size: NA; v_call: TRBV27; j_call: TRBJ2-7; cdr3_length: 14; cdr3_nt: TGTGCCAGCACCACCGGGACTAGCTCCTACGAGCAGTACTTC; cdr3_aa: CASTTGTSSYEQYF
d_call: NA; clone_size: NA; v_call: TRBV5-1; j_call: TRBJ2-7; cdr3_length: 15; cdr3_nt: TGCGCCAGCAGCAACCCTGGGGGGCTCTCCTACGAGCAGTACTTC; cdr3_aa: CASSNPGGLSYEQYF
d_call: TRBD1; clone_size: NA; v_call: TRBV29-1; j_call: TRBJ1-6; cdr3_length: 13; cdr3_nt: TGCAGCGCCCGGGACAGCTATAATTCACCCCTCCACTTT; cdr3_aa: CSARDSYNSPLHF
d_call: NA; clone_size: NA; v_call: TRBV11-2; j_call: TRBJ2-2; cdr3_length: 15; cdr3_nt: TGTGCCAGCAGCTTAGGTACAATGCCCACCGGGGAGCTGTTTTTT; cdr3_aa: CASSLGTMPTGELFF
d_call: NA; clone_size: NA; v_call: TRBV5-4; j_call: TRBJ1-4; cdr3_length: 14; cdr3_nt: TGTGCCAGCAGCTTGGAAGGGGCCGGTGAAAAACTGTTTTTT; cdr3_aa: CASSLEGAGEKLFF
d_call: NA; clone_size: NA; v_call: TRBV27; j_call: TRBJ1-2; cdr3_length: 13; cdr3_nt: TGTGCCAGCAGTTTTCGGGCCGCCTATGGCTACACCTTC; cdr3_aa: CASSFRAAYGYTF
d_call: NA; clone_size: NA; v_call: TRBV6-1; j_call: TRBJ1-5; cdr3_length: 15; cdr3_nt: TGTGCCAGCACAGGAAGCGGGCAGGGTAGACAGCCCCAGCATTTT; cdr3_aa: CASTGSGQGRQPQHF
d_call: NA; clone_size: NA; v_call: TRBV7-2; j_call: TRBJ2-1; cdr3_length: 14; cdr3_nt: TGTGCCAGCAGCTTAGCGGGGGGGCCTAATGAGCAGTTCTTC; cdr3_aa: CASSLAGGPNEQFF
d_call: NA; clone_size: few; v_call: TRBV27; j_call: TRBJ2-1; cdr3_length: 15; cdr3_nt: TGTGCCAGCAGTTTCCGGGGGGCTTCCTACAATGAGCAGTTCTTC; cdr3_aa: CASSFRGASYNEQFF
d_call: NA; clone_size: NA; v_call: TRBV5-1; j_call: TRBJ2-3; cdr3_length: 16; cdr3_nt: TGCGCCAGCAGCCCACTAGGACGTAGCATTCCAGATACGCAGTATTTT; cdr3_aa: CASSPLGRSIPDTQYF
d_call: TRBD1; clone_size: few; v_call: TRBV20-1; j_call: TRBJ1-1; cdr3_length: 15; cdr3_nt: TGCAGTGCTACCCAAGGGGGCGCCTGGGGCACTGAAGCTTTCTTT; cdr3_aa: CSATQGGAWGTEAFF
d_call: NA; clone_size: few; v_call: TRBV7-8; j_call: TRBJ2-1; cdr3_length: 15; cdr3_nt: TGTGCCAGCAGCTTTCTAGTAGGGCGCTACAATGAGCAGTTCTTC; cdr3_aa: CASSFLVGRYNEQFF
d_call: TRBD2; clone_size: NA; v_call: TRBV7-9; j_call: TRBJ2-7; cdr3_length: 14; cdr3_nt: TGTGCCAGCAGCCCCACGGGGGGACTCTACGAGCAGTACTTC; cdr3_aa: CASSPTGGLYEQYF
d_call: NA; clone_size: NA; v_call: TRBV10-1; j_call: TRBJ1-1; cdr3_length: 14; cdr3_nt: TGCGCCAGCAGCGAAGCATTGGGCAGCACTGAAGCTTTCTTT; cdr3_aa: CASSEALGSTEAFF
d_call: NA; clone_size: few; v_call: TRBV29-1; j_call: TRBJ1-6; cdr3_length: 13; cdr3_nt: TGCAGCTGCCGGGACCAAAATAATTCACCCCTCCACTTT; cdr3_aa: CSCRDQNNSPLHF
d_call: NA; clone_size: NA; v_call: TRBV27; j_call: TRBJ1-6; cdr3_length: 13; cdr3_nt: TGTGCCAGCACTCCGGAAAGTAATTCACCCCTCCACTTT; cdr3_aa: CASTPESNSPLHF
d_call: TRBD1; clone_size: NA; v_call: TRBV18; j_call: TRBJ1-2; cdr3_length: 15; cdr3_nt: TGTGCCAGCTCCCCCTCGGGACAGGGAGTCTATGGCTACACCTTC; cdr3_aa: CASSPSGQGVYGYTF
d_call: TRBD1; clone_size: few; v_call: TRBV20-1; j_call: TRBJ2-5; cdr3_length: 15; cdr3_nt: TGCAGTGCCACGGGGGCAGGGGGCTTCCAAGAGACCCAGTACTTC; cdr3_aa: CSATGAGGFQETQYF
d_call: NA; clone_size: few; v_call: TRBV5-5; j_call: TRBJ2-1; cdr3_length: 14; cdr3_nt: TGTGCCAGCAGCTTAGGGAATACGTTAAATGAGCAGTTCTTC; cdr3_aa: CASSLGNTLNEQFF
d_call: NA; clone_size: few; v_call: TRBV3-1; j_call: TRBJ1-1; cdr3_length: 11; cdr3_nt: TGTGCCAGCAGAGGGAACACTGAAGCTTTCTTT; cdr3_aa: CASRGNTEAFF
d_call: TRBD1; clone_size: few; v_call: TRBV10-1; j_call: TRBJ2-4; cdr3_length: 15; cdr3_nt: TGCGCCAGCAGTCTGGACAGGGGGACCAAAAACATTCAGTACTTC; cdr3_aa: CASSLDRGTKNIQYF
d_call: NA; clone_size: NA; v_call: TRBV4-1; j_call: TRBJ1-6; cdr3_length: 16; cdr3_nt: TGCGCCAGCAGCCAAGATTTGGCCAGGGCTAATTCACCCCTCCACTTT; cdr3_aa: CASSQDLARANSPLHF
d_call: NA; clone_size: few; v_call: TRBV7-9; j_call: TRBJ2-3; cdr3_length: 12; cdr3_nt: TGTGCCAGCAGCCCCCCGGCAGATACGCAGTATTTT; cdr3_aa: CASSPPADTQYF
d_call: NA; clone_size: NA; v_call: TRBV5-1; j_call: TRBJ2-5; cdr3_length: 13; cdr3_nt: TGCGCCAGCACCCTCGAATTCCAAGAGACCCAGTACTTC; cdr3_aa: CASTLEFQETQYF
d_call: TRBD1; clone_size: NA; v_call: TRBV12-3/TRBV12-4; j_call: TRBJ1-5; cdr3_length: 13; cdr3_nt: TGTGCCAGCACAGGGGGGCAGGGTCAGCCCCAGCATTTT; cdr3_aa: CASTGGQGQPQHF
d_call: NA; clone_size: few; v_call: TRBV30; j_call: TRBJ2-7; cdr3_length: 14; cdr3_nt: TGTGCCTGGAGTGTTCACCTTATGTTCTACGAGCAGTACTTC; cdr3_aa: CAWSVHLMFYEQYF
d_call: NA; clone_size: many; v_call: TRBV7-2; j_call: TRBJ2-3; cdr3_length: 14; cdr3_nt: TGTGCCAGCAGCTTAGCGCAGGGCCGCTATACGCAGTATTTT; cdr3_aa: CASSLAQGRYTQYF
d_call: NA; clone_size: NA; v_call: TRBV6-5; j_call: TRBJ1-2; cdr3_length: 12; cdr3_nt: TGTGCCAGTAAGGACGGAACCTATGGCTACACCTTC; cdr3_aa: CASKDGTYGYTF
d_call: NA; clone_size: NA; v_call: TRBV9; j_call: TRBJ1-1; cdr3_length: 14; cdr3_nt: TGTGCCAGCAGCGTAAGAGGGGGTGGTAGTGAAGCTTTCTTT; cdr3_aa: CASSVRGGGSEAFF
d_call: NA; clone_size: NA; v_call: TRBV3-1; j_call: TRBJ2-4; cdr3_length: 17; cdr3_nt: TGTGCCAGCAGCCCAATGGGGATGACAGTAGCCAAAAACATTCAGTACTTC; cdr3_aa: CASSPMGMTVAKNIQYF
d_call: TRBD1; clone_size: many; v_call: TRBV7-7; j_call: TRBJ1-1; cdr3_length: 17; cdr3_nt: TGTGCTAGCAGCCCCGGACAGGGAATTGAAGCGAACACTGAAGCTTTCTTT; cdr3_aa: CASSPGQGIEANTEAFF
d_call: TRBD1; clone_size: few; v_call: TRBV9; j_call: TRBJ1-3; cdr3_length: 15; cdr3_nt: TGTGCCAGCAGCGGGACAGGCCCTCCTGGAAACACCATATATTTT; cdr3_aa: CASSGTGPPGNTIYF
d_call: NA; clone_size: few; v_call: TRBV19; j_call: TRBJ2-3; cdr3_length: 10; cdr3_nt: TGTGCCAGTGGACTTGATACGCAGTATTTT; cdr3_aa: CASGLDTQYF
d_call: TRBD1; clone_size: few; v_call: TRBV6-6; j_call: TRBJ1-6; cdr3_length: 12; cdr3_nt: TGTGCCAGCAGGACAGGGAATTCACCCCTCCACTTT; cdr3_aa: CASRTGNSPLHF